The 30 T cell receptor beta chains given below trace back to one sample, sequenced in a study of cytotoxic CD8 clonotypes in ibrutinib-treated CLL. Sequencing was performed with immunoSEQ multiplex PCR; in TCRdb, only in-frame clones are kept and a portion is missing. Of some 200,000 clones detected, more than 75% appear once; the ten largest clones hold about an eighth. This specimen consisted of PBMCs, obtained after 12 months of ibrutinib treatment. The receptors come from a human donor with chronic lymphocytic leukemia.

V gene TRBV13 combines with J gene TRBJ2-4; D may be TRBD2 (6 bases). The V gene's germline CDR1 is PRHDT and CDR2 FYEKMQ (reference sequence). The CDR3 totals 14 residues. The V and J ends lost 5 bases and 3 bases respectively, with 11 bases between them. CDR3 in amino acids: CASSAWEVKNIQYF. In DNA, the CDR3 is TGTGCCAGCAGCGCATGGGAGGTCAAAAACATTCAGTACTTC.

The chain has TRBV2 and TRBJ2-2; D uncertain. Germline lookup yields CDR1 SNHLY and CDR2 FYNNEI. The CDR3 loop spans 15 amino acids. V was cut by 0 bases and J by 3 bases, with 8 bases left in between. The CDR3 sequence: CASSEASSYTGELFF. In DNA, the CDR3 is TGTGCCAGCAGTGAAGCCAGCTCCTACACCGGGGAGCTGTTTTTT. The entire variable domain, with the rest obtained from reference TRBV2 and TRBJ2-2, is as follows: EPEVTQTPSHQVTQMGQEVILRCVPISNHLYFYWYRQILGQKVEFLVSFYNNEISEKSEIFDDQFSVERPDGSNFTLKIRSTKLEDSAMYFCASSEASSYTGELFFGEGSRLTVL.

This clone was seen many times. The chain joins TRBV6-1 to TRBJ2-5; D possibly corresponds to TRBD2 (5 bases). The V gene's germline CDR1 is MNHNS and CDR2 SASEGT. This CDR3 has 17 amino acids. V dropped 1 base and J dropped 3 bases, with 18 bases sitting between them. The chain's CDR3 is CASSEEAAAGGEETQYF. In DNA form, the CDR3 reads TGTGCCAGCAGTGAAGAAGCGGCGGCAGGCGGCGAAGAGACCCAGTACTTC.

A few counts support this clone. This chain uses TRBV6-1 with TRBJ1-5, with 10 nucleotides matching TRBD1. The CDR3 covers 15 residues. V lost 3 bases and J lost 3; bases outside the gene matches: 2. CDR1 and CDR2 (germline): MNHNS, SASEGT. Written as DNA, the CDR3 is TGTGCCAGCAGTGATGGGACAGGGGACAATCAGCCCCAGCATTTT. Residues: CASSDGTGDNQPQHF.

The chain combines TRBV6-1 with TRBJ1-1, with 7 bases identical to TRBD1. The V gene end was trimmed by 4 bases and the J gene end by 2 bases; junction bases not matched to a gene: 7. Germline lookup yields CDR1 MNHNS and CDR2 SASEGT. The CDR3 covers 15 residues. The DNA for the CDR3 is TGTGCCAGCAGTGCGGGACAGTTACCCAACACTGAAGCTTTCTTT. This gives the protein CASSAGQLPNTEAFF.

The chain employs TRBV4-1 and TRBJ2-1; TRBD2 matches at 8 bases. Unmatched junction bases numbered 8, after V lost 3 bases and J lost 10 bases. This CDR3 contains 14 residues. Germline CDR1 reads MGHRA; CDR2 reads YSYEKL. The CDR3 coding sequence is TGCGCCAGCAGCCACTCGGGGGGGATCTGGGAGCAGTTCTTC. Translating it yields CASSHSGGIWEQFF.

This chain connects TRBV18 to TRBJ1-1; D ambiguous. This CDR3 comprises 12 residues. Deletions cut 2 bases from V and 5 bases from J, with 6 bases between. Germline values: CDR1 KGHSH, CDR2 LQKENI. The CDR3 reads CASSPRETEAFF. DNA for the CDR3: TGTGCCAGCTCACCAAGGGAGACTGAAGCTTTCTTT.

The rearrangement uses TRBV6-5 and TRBJ2-7, with unresolved D. Trimming took 4 bases from V and 4 from J, leaving 11 bases between them. Germline V gives CDR1 MNHEY, CDR2 SVGAGI. CDR3 length equals 13 residues. CDR3 nucleotides: TGTGCCAGCAGTTCTTCCCTCGGGTACGAGCAGTACTTC. Protein product: CASSSSLGYEQYF.

The rearrangement joins TRBV6-1 to TRBJ2-7; D not certain. The V gene lost 3 bases and the J gene lost 0 bases, with 9 bases spanning the gap. CDR1 MNHNS and CDR2 SASEGT come from the germline V gene. This CDR3 has 14 amino acids. CDR3 protein: CASSDGRTSYEQYF. The CDR3 DNA reads TGTGCCAGCAGTGATGGGCGGACCTCCTACGAGCAGTACTTC.

The gene calls are TRBV28 and TRBJ2-3; 10 positions agree with TRBD2. Germline V CDR1 and CDR2: MDHEN, SYDVKM. Trimming took 4 bases from V and 7 from J; bases not matched to a gene: 8. This CDR3 region has 15 residues. This CDR3 is CASSSGASGSYTQYF. Here the CDR3 DNA reads TGTGCCAGCAGTTCGGGGGCTAGCGGGAGCTATACGCAGTATTTT.

Comments on this clone: A junction end diverges from the germline sequence, so it may reflect a read error. Other DNA variants within this sample encode the same CDR3. V and J are TRBV5-1 and TRBJ2-7; 10 bases map to TRBD2. Germline V gene data show CDR1 as SGHRS and CDR2 as YFSETQ. This CDR3 is 17 amino acids long. The CDR3 loop reads CASTPGGLAGDSYEQYF. CDR3 bases: TGCGCCAGCACCCCCGGCGGGCTAGCGGGAGACTCCTACGAGCAATACTTC.

V usage is TRBV28 and J usage is TRBJ1-5; TRBD1 might be the D (6 bases). The length of the CDR3 is 14 residues. Deletions cut 5 bases from V and 3 bases from J, with 11 bases between. Germline CDR1 is MDHEN and CDR2 is SYDVKM. The CDR3 region is CASSEGGPNQPQHF. CDR3 bases: TGTGCCAGCAGTGAGGGGGGCCCCAATCAGCCCCAGCATTTT.

This clone appeared once. V is TRBV19 and J is TRBJ2-1, with D possibly TRBD2 on 5 matching bases. CDR3 length: 13 amino acids. Germline-derived CDR1 and CDR2 are LNHDA and SQIVND (reference sequence). V lost 8 bases and J 10 bases, leaving 18 bases between the germline ends. The CDR3 sequence is CASAGPSGGEQFF. The CDR3 DNA reads as TGTGCCAGTGCCGGGCCTTCCGGCGGGGAGCAGTTCTTC.

This chain links TRBV5-6 with TRBJ2-3; 9 bases align to TRBD1. Germline CDR1 is SGHDT and CDR2 is YYEEEE. The CDR3 is made up of 14 amino acids. V gave up 3 bases and J gave up 5 bases; unmatched junction bases: 4. The CDR3 spells CASSSQGAVDTQYF. The CDR3 nucleotides are TGTGCCAGCAGCTCACAGGGGGCAGTAGATACGCAGTATTTT.

This clone was recorded a few times. V usage is TRBV30 and J usage is TRBJ2-1; D call uncertain. Trimming removed 3 bases from V and 4 bases from J, with 16 bases in between. Germline V lookup: CDR1 GTSNPN, CDR2 SVGIG (reference sequence). The CDR3 spans 15 residues. The CDR3 sequence is CAWRESGNLYNEQFF. The CDR3 bases are TGTGCCTGGAGGGAGTCCGGTAATCTTTACAATGAGCAGTTCTTC.

Regarding this clone: Other DNA variants within this sample encode the same CDR3. The V call is TRBV5-6, the J call TRBJ2-7; 7 nucleotides align to TRBD1. This CDR3 contains 12 residues. V shed 5 bases, J shed 3 bases, and the junction held 2 bases outside the gene matches. CDR1 is SGHDT and CDR2 is YYEEEE in the germline V gene. CDR3 DNA sequence: TGTGCCAGCAGTAGACAGGGCTACGAGCAGTACTTC. Amino acids: CASSRQGYEQYF. The whole variable domain, filled in from reference TRBV5-6 and TRBJ2-7, reads DAGVTQSPTHLIKTRGQQVTLRCSPKSGHDTVSWYQQALGQGPQFIFQYYEEEERQRGNFPDRFSGHQFPNYSSELNVNALLLGDSALYLCASSRQGYEQYFGPGTRLTVT.

The chain links TRBV5-1 to TRBJ2-1; TRBD2 agrees at 7 bases. Germline V CDR1 and CDR2: SGHRS, YFSETQ. The CDR3 covers 14 residues. The V and J ends lost 9 bases and 0 bases, in that order; junction bases with no gene match: 6. The CDR3 sequence: CATALADSYNEQFF. DNA of the CDR3: TGCGCCACCGCGCTAGCGGACTCCTACAATGAGCAGTTCTTC.

The chain links TRBV28 to TRBJ2-3; 10 positions match TRBD2. CDR1 is MDHEN and CDR2 is SYDVKM in the germline V gene. V dropped 6 bases and J dropped 6; count of bases not matched to a gene: 6. The length of the CDR3 is 14 residues. CDR3 sequence: CASSTSGKYDTQYF. The CDR3 DNA follows: TGTGCCAGCAGCACTAGCGGGAAGTATGATACGCAGTATTTT. Full variable domain (rest looked up from reference TRBV28 and TRBJ2-3): DVKVTQSSRYLVKRTGEKVFLECVQDMDHENMFWYRQDPGLGLRLIYFSYDVKMKEKGDIPEGYSVSREKKERFSLILESASTNQTSMYLCASSTSGKYDTQYFGPGTRLTVL.

The rearrangement joins TRBV2 to TRBJ1-6; no definite D call. CDR1 is SNHLY and CDR2 is FYNNEI in the germline V gene. The CDR3 sequence is 14 residues long. The ends were cut back, 4 bases at V and 3 bases at J, with 7 bases in the middle. The CDR3 nucleotides read TGTGCCAGCAGTGTCGGATACTATAATTCACCCCTCCACTTT. Translation: CASSVGYYNSPLHF.

J is TRBJ1-5 and V is TRBV19; 7 positions agree with TRBD1. Germline CDR1 and CDR2: LNHDA and SQIVND (reference sequence). The CDR3 extends over 15 amino acids. J gave up 7 bases and V 3 bases, and 9 bases lay outside the gene matches. The CDR3 sequence: CASSIPGGEWQPQHF. The CDR3, as DNA: TGTGCCAGTAGTATCCCAGGGGGGGAGTGGCAGCCCCAGCATTTT.

The rearrangement uses TRBV9 and TRBJ2-3, with D possibly TRBD2 on 5 matching bases. V lost 6 bases to trimming and J lost 0 bases, with 14 bases between them. This CDR3 is built from 15 residues. CDR1 is SGDLS and CDR2 is YYNGEE in the germline V gene. Here the CDR3 DNA reads TGTGCCAGCAAGGTGGCACTAGGAAGCACAGATACGCAGTATTTT. Protein: CASKVALGSTDTQYF.

This clone is a singleton in its sample. This chain links TRBV5-1 with TRBJ2-1; D gene uncertain. The V gene's germline CDR1 is SGHRS and CDR2 YFSETQ. This CDR3 has 13 amino acids. Trimming took 3 bases from V and 5 from J, leaving 9 bases between them. This CDR3 reads CASSSLRHNEQFF. CDR3 DNA: TGCGCCAGCAGCTCCCTCCGGCACAATGAGCAGTTCTTC.

The rearrangement joins TRBV19 to TRBJ2-7; D gene unclear. V lost 0 bases to trimming and J lost 2 bases, with 14 bases between them. This CDR3 has 16 amino acids. Germline CDR1 is LNHDA and CDR2 is SQIVND (reference sequence). The CDR3: CASSIDQASATYEQYF. CDR3 sequence (DNA): TGTGCCAGTAGTATAGATCAGGCGTCAGCTACCTACGAGCAGTACTTC.

The V call is TRBV5-4, the J call TRBJ2-3, with 16 bases matching TRBD2. The junction had 5 bases not matched to a gene; V was cut back by 4 bases and J by 6 bases. This CDR3 is built from 16 residues. CDR1 and CDR2 (germline): SGHNT, YYREEE (reference sequence). CDR3 nucleotides: TGTGCCAGCAGCGTCGGGACTAGCGGGAGGGGGGATACGCAGTATTTT. Amino acid sequence: CASSVGTSGRGDTQYF.

This clone was seen once. This chain links TRBV10-3 with TRBJ1-4; D is possibly TRBD1 (5 bases). This CDR3 is built from 14 residues. Per the germline V gene, CDR1 is ENHRY and CDR2 is SYGVKD. V was pared by 3 bases and J by 2 bases, with 7 bases between. CDR3 region: CAISERGTNEKLFF. DNA of the CDR3: TGTGCCATCAGTGAACGGGGCACTAATGAAAAACTGTTTTTT.

V and J are TRBV29-1 and TRBJ2-5; TRBD2 aligns across 7 bases. The CDR3 covers 14 residues. Germline V gene lookup returns CDR1 SQVTM and CDR2 ANQGSEA. V lost 7 bases, J lost 1 base, and 9 bases stayed unmatched. DNA for the CDR3: TGCAGCGGCGCCTTGGGGGGGGGCCAAGAGACCCAGTACTTC. Amino acids: CSGALGGGQETQYF.

This clone has only one observation. The chain joins TRBV7-8 to TRBJ2-7; D is ambiguous. The CDR3 covers 13 residues. Trimming removed 2 bases from V and 4 bases from J, with 9 bases in between. CDR1 is SGHVS, CDR2 FQNEAQ, per germline. CDR3 in DNA: TGTGCCAGCAGCTTAAGCTCTCTGTACGAGCAGTACTTC. Translating it yields CASSLSSLYEQYF. Filled out from reference TRBV7-8 and TRBJ2-7, the complete variable domain reads GAGVSQSPRYKVAKRGQDVALRCDPISGHVSLFWYQQALGQGPEFLTYFQNEAQLDKSGLPSDRFFAERPEGSVSTLKIQRTQQEDSAVYLCASSLSSLYEQYFGPGTRLTVT.

The rearrangement links TRBV5-1 to TRBJ1-1; 8 bases align to TRBD1. From germline, CDR1 is SGHRS and CDR2 YFSETQ. The CDR3 runs 13 residues. Unmatched junction bases numbered 0, after V lost 5 bases and J lost 0 bases. The CDR3 DNA reads TGCGCCAGCAGGGACAGGGTGAACACTGAAGCTTTCTTT. It translates to CASRDRVNTEAFF.

The V gene is TRBV14, the J gene TRBJ1-1, with D maybe TRBD1 (5 bases). The germline CDR1 and CDR2 sequences are SGHDN and FVKESK. The CDR3 length is 14 residues. V shed 8 bases and J shed 3 bases, with 16 bases lying between them. The CDR3 DNA sequence: TGTGCCAGCGGGGGAATTCCGCGTGACACTGAAGCTTTCTTT. It codes for CASGGIPRDTEAFF.

The chain employs TRBV19 and TRBJ1-6; no definite D call. This CDR3 comprises 13 residues. With 5 bases removed from V and 1 base from J, the gap between germline ends came to 3 bases. Germline V gene sequence: CDR1 LNHDA, CDR2 SQIVND (reference sequence). DNA of the CDR3: TGTGCCAGTAGTCGTTCCTATAATTCACCCCTCCACTTT. It codes for CASSRSYNSPLHF.